This T cell receptor beta chain stems from a study of T cell repertoires in cytomegalovirus infection. Study details: Based on public TCR beta signatures, there were indications of CMV infection and of a matching HLA type.

This CDR3 has 16 amino acids. Looked up from germline, CDR1 is MDHEN and CDR2 is SYDVKM. V trimming: 5 bases; J trimming: 6 bases; junction bases outside the gene matches: 14. General observations from the study: Dominating the ex vivo response were TCR beta clonotypes that were CMV-specific and HLA-C-restricted. Frequencies of public TCR beta families were cumulated, and this identified carriers of CMV plus the relevant HLA.

MiXCR, applied by TCRdb to the reads, yields one record per CDR3 protein. The sample has around 740,000 distinct CDR3 sequences, roughly a third seen once. The sample holds a few counts of this clonotype. The antigen is not known. The chain joins TRBV28 to TRBJ1-2; TRBD1 matches at 8 bases. Sequencing was done on a sample of PBMCs. The receptor comes from a human donor in good health (CMV status not recorded). Some clones in this sample may be carry-over from other donors' samples. This CDR3 is CASSPEGQVVGNGYTF. The DNA of the CDR3 is TGTGCCAGCAGTCCCGAGGGACAGGTCGTAGGAAATGGCTACACCTTC.